These T cell receptor beta chains were read from a single sample in a study of T cells after yellow fever vaccination. TCRdb called the 5' RACE reads again in MiXCR, with one record for every CDR3 protein. The sample includes 25,000 to 35,000 distinct CDR3 sequences, around 5% of them seen just once. This specimen consisted of CD8+ T cells sorted from PBMCs, obtained 10 days after the yellow fever booster vaccination. The source of these receptors is a man aged 25-45 years who received the YFV17D yellow fever vaccine. CDR3s include the opening cysteine and the closing phenylalanine or tryptophan.

v_gene	j_gene	CDR3aa
TRBV12-3/TRBV12-4	TRBJ2-5	CASSIRLSEQETQYF
TRBV18	TRBJ1-2	CASSPGGFGSYGYTF
TRBV7-2	TRBJ2-2	CASSVGTSGRRPGELFF
TRBV27	TRBJ1-1	CASSRGQGTEAFF
TRBV25-1	TRBJ2-7	CASSESGHPSYEQYF
TRBV3-1	TRBJ2-1	CASSQSRNLPEQFF
TRBV10-3	TRBJ2-3	CAISAGTGYTDTQYF
TRBV6-5	TRBJ2-7	CASSPGLARAYEQYF
TRBV28	TRBJ2-7	CASSLTSGSHEQYF
TRBV12-3/TRBV12-4	TRBJ2-1	CASSQNEKQFF
TRBV19	TRBJ1-1	CASNGGSTEAFF
TRBV14	TRBJ2-5	CASSYARAETQYF
TRBV6-6	TRBJ2-6	CASSYTPGTGPFGANVLTF
TRBV29-1	TRBJ2-7	CSVGVNYEQYF
TRBV6-1	TRBJ2-7	CASSRVWYDEQYF
TRBV5-8	TRBJ2-5	CASSPDRVVRETQYF
TRBV27	TRBJ2-4	CASNSGNSKNIQYF
TRBV29-1	TRBJ2-7	CSVVGGRAHEQYF
TRBV12-3/TRBV12-4	TRBJ2-7	CAVGQTFYEQYF
TRBV5-1	TRBJ2-5	CASSLGGGLAGVYQETQYF
TRBV4-2	TRBJ2-1	CASSHALAGGTNEQFF